Listed below are T cell receptor beta chains from one sample, sequenced in a study of persistence of HIV-infected CD4 T cells. For these receptors, no antigen is known. Method: immunoSEQ multiplex PCR; TCRdb's copy keeps in-frame clones and lacks some. The sample gives approximately 35,000 clones, 75% to 90% of which show up once; roughly 0.97% is in the top ten. The sequenced sample was cultured CD4+ T cells from PBMCs, obtained from a patient who received antiretroviral therapy. Receptors were obtained from an adult with HIV. The donor label of this sample is uncertain. The CDR3 runs from the conserved cysteine through the conserved F or W. D genes are given only for firm matches. Clone size is shown for a subset of rows, as once, few, many or a class of expanded clone.

J gene,clone size,V gene,D gene,CDR3 protein,CDR3 DNA
TRBJ1-2,NA,TRBV5-4,NA,CASRGSNYGYTF,TGTGCCAGCCGCGGTTCTAACTATGGCTACACCTTC
TRBJ2-4,NA,TRBV19,NA,CASGGLQGAKNIQYF,TGTGCCAGTGGGGGGTTACAGGGGGCCAAAAACATTCAGTACTTC
TRBJ2-3,NA,TRBV9,NA,CASSSGPRGTDTQYF,TGTGCCAGCAGCTCCGGACCCCGTGGCACAGATACGCAGTATTTT
TRBJ1-2,NA,TRBV5-5,NA,CASSLPTKNYGYTF,TGTGCCAGCAGCTTACCGACGAAAAACTATGGCTACACCTTC
TRBJ2-2,NA,TRBV6-5,NA,CAYKTLGQSSGELFF,TGTGCCTACAAGACTCTTGGACAGTCCTCCGGGGAGCTGTTTTTT
TRBJ2-3,NA,TRBV6-6,TRBD2,CASSPGLAGGDLDTQYF,TGTGCCAGCAGTCCCGGACTAGCGGGGGGCGATTTAGATACGCAGTATTTT
TRBJ2-4,NA,TRBV11-3,TRBD1,CASSLGGQGRDIQYF,TGTGCCAGCAGCTTAGGGGGACAGGGAAGGGACATTCAGTACTTC
TRBJ1-1,NA,TRBV6-5,NA,CASSYARQRSIEAFF,TGTGCCAGCAGTTACGCCAGACAGAGGAGTATTGAAGCTTTCTTT
TRBJ1-1,NA,TRBV12-3/TRBV12-4,NA,CASSLQQQAFF,TGTGCCAGCAGTTTACAGCAACAAGCTTTCTTT
TRBJ2-7,NA,TRBV30,NA,CAWSQATTYGEQYF,TGTGCCTGGTCCCAGGCCACAACTTACGGGGAGCAGTACTTC
TRBJ2-6,NA,TRBV5-8,NA,CASSLGYAGANVLTF,TGTGCCAGCAGCTTAGGTTACGCTGGGGCCAACGTCCTGACTTTC
TRBJ1-1,NA,TRBV3-1/TRBV3-2,TRBD1,CASSLTGGNTEAFF,TGTGCCAGCAGCTTGACAGGGGGCAACACTGAAGCTTTCTTT
TRBJ2-7,NA,TRBV21-1,NA,CASSKVGESDRGSYEQYF,TGTGCCAGCAGCAAAGTTGGGGAGTCGGACAGGGGCTCCTACGAGCAGTACTTC
TRBJ1-5,NA,TRBV10-3,NA,CAISDPGGGNQPQHF,TGTGCCATCAGTGACCCTGGGGGCGGCAATCAGCCCCAGCATTTT
TRBJ1-2,NA,TRBV6-1,NA,CASSEGVRDYGYTF,TGTGCCAGCAGTGAGGGGGTTCGGGACTATGGCTACACCTTC
TRBJ1-4,NA,TRBV24-1,NA,CATRVATRVGRTNEKLFF,TGTGCCACCAGAGTAGCGACGCGGGTGGGTCGCACTAATGAAAAACTGTTTTTT
TRBJ2-2,NA,TRBV7-3,TRBD1,CASSALKGQGHGELFF,TGTGCCAGCAGCGCTCTAAAAGGACAGGGGCACGGGGAGCTGTTTTTT
TRBJ2-3,NA,TRBV7-3,TRBD2,CASSPSGRSGGSTDTQYF,TGTGCCAGCAGCCCGAGTGGGCGGAGCGGGGGGTCCACAGATACGCAGTATTTT
TRBJ1-4,few,TRBV6-1,NA,CASSEARLGGKLFF,TGTGCCAGCAGTGAAGCCCGGCTCGGGGGGAAACTGTTTTTT
TRBJ1-5,few,TRBV10-2,NA,CASSAGKSNQPQHF,TGCGCCAGCAGTGCCGGGAAGAGCAATCAGCCCCAGCATTTT
TRBJ1-1,NA,TRBV12-3/TRBV12-4,TRBD1,CASNNDRGRAFF,TGTGCCAGCAATAATGACAGGGGAAGAGCTTTCTTT
TRBJ1-3,NA,TRBV5-8,NA,CASRPQNTIYF,TGTGCCAGCAGACCGCAAAACACCATATATTTT
TRBJ1-1,few,TRBV7-2,NA,CASSLGGAPEAFF,TGTGCCAGCAGCTTAGGGGGGGCTCCTGAAGCTTTCTTT
TRBJ2-1,NA,TRBV7-9,TRBD1,CASSLLSGTVYNEQFF,TGTGCCAGCAGCTTACTTTCCGGGACAGTCTACAATGAGCAGTTCTTC
TRBJ1-2,NA,TRBV19,TRBD1,CASSISLDRGRYYGYTF,TGTGCCAGTAGTATATCATTGGACAGGGGGCGTTACTATGGCTACACCTTC
TRBJ2-1,NA,TRBV3-1/TRBV3-2,TRBD2,CASSPRLAGGNNEQFF,TGTGCCAGCAGCCCCCGACTAGCGGGGGGCAACAATGAGCAGTTCTTC
TRBJ1-1,NA,TRBV7-9,NA,CASSLYRMNTEAFF,TGTGCCAGCAGCTTGTACAGGATGAACACTGAAGCTTTCTTT
TRBJ2-5,NA,TRBV10-2,NA,CATARGRRETQYF,TGCGCCACCGCGAGGGGCAGACGAGAGACCCAGTACTTC
TRBJ2-3,NA,TRBV2,NA,CASRQGVSSTDTQYF,TGTGCCAGCAGGCAGGGAGTATCGAGCACAGATACGCAGTATTTT
TRBJ1-3,NA,TRBV29-1,NA,CSVGMRTYEGGNTIYF,TGCAGCGTTGGTATGCGGACTTATGAGGGTGGAAACACCATATATTTT
TRBJ2-5,NA,TRBV9,TRBD2,CASSPPRGLAGQETQYF,TGTGCCAGCAGCCCACCCCGGGGGCTAGCGGGGCAAGAGACCCAGTACTTC
TRBJ2-1,NA,TRBV6-5,NA,CASSPLRENEQFF,TGTGCCAGCAGCCCCCTCCGGGAGAATGAGCAGTTCTTC
TRBJ1-6,NA,TRBV18,TRBD1,CASSPRDRVLTLHF,TGTGCCAGCTCACCCCGGGACAGGGTGTTAACCCTCCACTTT
TRBJ1-2,NA,TRBV3-1/TRBV3-2,TRBD1,CASSQDRGTRGYTF,TGTGCCAGCAGCCAAGACAGGGGGACAAGGGGCTACACCTTC
TRBJ1-1,once,TRBV5-1,NA,CASSWGDPGSTEAFF,TGCGCCAGCAGCTGGGGGGACCCAGGTAGCACTGAAGCTTTCTTT
TRBJ1-4,NA,TRBV12-5,NA,CASGSAGGREKLFF,TGTGCTAGTGGTTCGGCCGGAGGTCGCGAAAAACTGTTTTTT
TRBJ1-1,once,TRBV19,NA,CASSIGLRGRDTEAFF,TGTGCCAGTAGTATAGGCCTCCGGGGGCGGGACACTGAAGCTTTCTTT
TRBJ2-7,NA,TRBV5-1,NA,CASSPQGQGEQYF,TGCGCCAGCAGCCCTCAAGGGCAAGGCGAGCAGTACTTC
TRBJ1-2,NA,TRBV15,NA,CATSRDVDSNGYTF,TGTGCCACCAGCAGAGATGTGGACAGTAATGGCTACACCTTC
TRBJ1-6,NA,TRBV2,NA,CASSEGQFNSPLHF,TGTGCCAGCAGTGAGGGGCAGTTTAATTCACCCCTCCACTTT
TRBJ2-1,NA,TRBV25-1,NA,CASSESGSASYNEQFF,TGTGCCAGCAGTGAATCGGGCAGTGCCTCCTACAATGAGCAGTTCTTC